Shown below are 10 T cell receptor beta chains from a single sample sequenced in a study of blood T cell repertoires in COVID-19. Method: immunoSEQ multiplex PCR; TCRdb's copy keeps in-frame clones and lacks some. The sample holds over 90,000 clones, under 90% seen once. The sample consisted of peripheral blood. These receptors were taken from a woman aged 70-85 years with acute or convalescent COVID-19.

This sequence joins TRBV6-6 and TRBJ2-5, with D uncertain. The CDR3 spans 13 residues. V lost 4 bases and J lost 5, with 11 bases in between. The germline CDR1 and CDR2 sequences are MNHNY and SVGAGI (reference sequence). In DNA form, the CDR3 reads TGTGCCAGCAGTTTACACTCCGGGGAGACCCAGTACTTC. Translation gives CASSLHSGETQYF.

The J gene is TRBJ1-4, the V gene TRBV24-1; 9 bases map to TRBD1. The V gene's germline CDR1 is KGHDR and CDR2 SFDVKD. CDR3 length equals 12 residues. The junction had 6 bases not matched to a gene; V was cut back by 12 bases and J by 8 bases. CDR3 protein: CAAGQGEEKLFF. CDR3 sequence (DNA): TGTGCCGCGGGACAGGGAGAAGAAAAACTGTTTTTT.

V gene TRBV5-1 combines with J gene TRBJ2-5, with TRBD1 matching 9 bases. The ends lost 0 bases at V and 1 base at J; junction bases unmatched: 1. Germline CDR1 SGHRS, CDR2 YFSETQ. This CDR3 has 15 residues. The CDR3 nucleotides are TGCGCCAGCAGCTTGGGGGACAGGGCCCAAGAGACCCAGTACTTC. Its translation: CASSLGDRAQETQYF. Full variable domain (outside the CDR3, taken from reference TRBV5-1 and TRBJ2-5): KAGVTQTPRYLIKTRGQQVTLSCSPISGHRSVSWYQQTPGQGLQFLFEYFSETQRNKGNFPGRFSGRQFSNSRSEMNVSTLELGDSALYLCASSLGDRAQETQYFGPGTRLLVL.

The DNA for the CDR3 is TGCGCCAGCAGTGAGACTCGGGACTACGGCACAGATACGCAGTATTTT. This encodes CASSETRDYGTDTQYF. V is TRBV10-2 and J is TRBJ2-3; 7 bases map to TRBD2. The CDR3 is 16 residues long. Per the germline V gene, CDR1 is WSHSY and CDR2 is SAAADI. V lost 2 bases to trimming and J lost 1 base; unmatched junction nucleotides: 6.

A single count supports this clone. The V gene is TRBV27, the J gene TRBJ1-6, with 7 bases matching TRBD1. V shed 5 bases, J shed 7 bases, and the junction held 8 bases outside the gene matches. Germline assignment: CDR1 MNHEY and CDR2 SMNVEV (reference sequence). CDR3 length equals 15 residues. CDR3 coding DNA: TGTGCCAGCAGTCCTTCCGGGACAGCCAATTCACCCCTCCACTTT. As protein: CASSPSGTANSPLHF.

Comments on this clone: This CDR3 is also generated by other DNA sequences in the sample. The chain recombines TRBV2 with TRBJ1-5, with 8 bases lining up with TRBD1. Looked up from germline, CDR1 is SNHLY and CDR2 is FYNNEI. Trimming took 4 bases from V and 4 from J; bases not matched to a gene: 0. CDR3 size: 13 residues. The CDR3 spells CASSGTGNQPQHF. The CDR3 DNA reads TGTGCCAGCAGTGGGACAGGGAATCAGCCCCAGCATTTT.

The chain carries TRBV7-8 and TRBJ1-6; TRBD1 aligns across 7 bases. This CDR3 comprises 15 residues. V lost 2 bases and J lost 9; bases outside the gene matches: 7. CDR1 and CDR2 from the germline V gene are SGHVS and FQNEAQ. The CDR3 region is CASSLWDSSLSPLHF. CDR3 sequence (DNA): TGTGCCAGCAGCTTATGGGACAGCTCTCTTTCACCCCTCCACTTT.

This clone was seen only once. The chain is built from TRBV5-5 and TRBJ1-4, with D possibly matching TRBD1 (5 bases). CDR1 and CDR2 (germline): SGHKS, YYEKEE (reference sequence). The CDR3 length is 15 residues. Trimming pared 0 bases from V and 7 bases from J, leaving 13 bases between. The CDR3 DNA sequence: TGTGCCAGCAGCTTGGTGGCCGCCGGGGGTGAAAAACTGTTTTTT. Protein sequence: CASSLVAAGGEKLFF.

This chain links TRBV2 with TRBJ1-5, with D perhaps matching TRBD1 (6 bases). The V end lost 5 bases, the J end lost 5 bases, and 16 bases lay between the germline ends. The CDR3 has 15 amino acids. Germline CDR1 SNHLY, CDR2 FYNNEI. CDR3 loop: CASSSQGGPYQPQHF. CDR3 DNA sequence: TGTGCCAGCAGTTCCCAAGGGGGTCCGTATCAGCCCCAGCATTTT.

CDR3 DNA: TGCAGCGTTGCACTCTGGCCGGGACAGGGGGTCACAGATACGCAGTATTTT. Translating gives CSVALWPGQGVTDTQYF. V usage is TRBV29-1 and J usage is TRBJ2-3; TRBD1 matches at 11 bases. The germline CDR1 and CDR2 sequences are SQVTM and ANQGSEA. With 4 bases clipped from V and 2 bases from J, the junction kept 11 bases outside the gene matches. This CDR3 is 17 amino acids long.